This T cell receptor beta chain is drawn from a study of cytomegalovirus exposure and HLA in healthy donors (dated by TCRdb to the late 2010s). Describing the broader study: An earlier analysis of several hundred of the donors reported about 300 Gb of sequence data and roughly 120 million unique TCR beta sequences obtained from about 179 million T cells. An early release covering roughly 600 HLA-typed donors comprised approximately 300 gigabases of sequencing data and 85 million to 100 million unique TCR sequences. Among the roughly 400 genotyped donors, around 81% belonged to the genetic ancestry cluster associated with self-reported Caucasian donors. The study aimed to test whether signatures of past pathogen exposure could be identified by cataloging public T cell receptors. Using immunosequencing, the study profiled T cell repertoires from fewer than 850 subjects and related those repertoires to cytomegalovirus serostatus. In addition to the first cohort of 666 subjects, a separate validation cohort of approximately 120 different subjects was used. To predict cytomegalovirus infection status, the study combined high-throughput TCR immunosequencing, statistical association of individual TCRs with disease status, and machine learning. A later analysis re-examined previously published TCR beta repertoires from around 670 donors and added high-resolution HLA genotyping to investigate patterns of TCR occurrence. The later analysis used no new phenotypic data to find candidate immune exposures, relying instead on TCR beta sequences and their occurrence across donors. In an earlier analysis of over 550 of the donors, high-throughput TCR beta sequencing was used to judge whether each TCR beta V gene segment behaved as functional or pseudogenic. Donor age, sex, ethnicity and CMV serostatus were collected together with the repertoire data. A later genetic analysis took genome-wide SNP genotypes for about 65% of the 666 donors and used that subset as a discovery cohort. Every repertoire in the discovery cohort had been generated on one and the same sequencing platform. HLA typing covered class I and class II loci at four-digit resolution. Typing coverage varied by locus: about 629-640 donors for A, B, C, DRB1 and DQB1; approximately 560 for DQA1; around 610 for DPA1; fewer than 480 for DPB1. Several DR-DQ haplotypes were treated as single units for association and clustering because of strong linkage in the cohort. Across approximately 400 genotyped donors of the cohort, an average of roughly 250,000 unique TCR beta nucleotide sequences per donor were sequenced, and roughly a sixth of those sequences were non-productive.

V was cut back by 3 bases and J by 9 bases, leaving a gap of 9 bases between them. As encoded in the germline V gene, CDR1 is MDHEN while CDR2 is SYDVKM. The CDR3, from cysteine to phenylalanine, totals 12 residues. This entry keeps only the CDR3 DNA: 36 bases, framed from base 1. Overall results and qualifications from the work: The earlier analysis of 450 to 700 of the donors excluded some 15 rarely observed V segments, including chromosome 9 orphons, because counts were too low. The authors suggested that the approach could potentially be extended to other disease states and immunological phenotypes. According to a later analysis, most CMV-associated TCR beta chains appeared to be HLA-restricted, and the HLA associations seemed to be driven largely by CMV exposure. A further reported finding was that TCR beta sequences accurately predicted the HLA-A and HLA-B alleles for most subjects in the first cohort. This cohort had only TCR beta chains sequenced, and the lack of alpha or paired-chain data limited which features could be detected. Linkage disequilibrium might explain the correlated functional status among segregating V segments, but an unknown experimental factor could not be excluded. In a later analysis, HLA-associated TCR beta chains were found to be more clonally expanded and to have lower generation probabilities than equally common non-associated chains. Broadly in line with IMGT annotations, most TCR beta V segments showed up in productive rearrangements about 90% or about 30% of the time in an earlier analysis of 450 to 750 of the donors. The classifier was reported to diagnose cytomegalovirus status with high specificity and sensitivity in both the original cohort and the validation cohort. Most TCR sequences were observed very rarely across donors, whereas some public TCRs were present in many individuals. Because some donors lacked HLA typing at each locus, the association tests relied only on the typed subset. In a later analysis, some 18,000 TCR beta sequences were associated with specific HLA alleles at a false discovery rate of 0.05. Assigning TCR associations to individual alleles was difficult when HLA alleles, especially DR and DQ, strongly co-occurred. In a later analysis, the rate of TCR association differed among HLA loci, with DRB1 alleles having the most associated TCRs and HLA-C alleles having the fewest. Immune exposure information for the cohort was limited to CMV serostatus. Some IMGT-functional V segments, including TRBV6-2 and TRBV6-3, could not be distinguished by the 87-base-pair reads and were therefore excluded. A later analysis reported that several top co-occurrence clusters appeared linked to parvovirus B19, influenza, CMV and Epstein-Barr virus. The sequencing pipeline was judged likely to have produced a cluster of highly shared sequence variants as a technical artifact. The study gave a list of 150 to 200 TCR beta chains associated with cytomegalovirus. The presence/absence analyses assumed that sequencing depth was roughly uniform across donors, and that assumption may not be true. A few of the identified cytomegalovirus-associated TCR beta chains were confirmed in vitro to be specific for cytomegalovirus antigens. A later genetic analysis reported fewer N-insertions in productive TCRs among donors in an Asian-associated ancestry cluster than the roughly 700-donor mean. V-gene and J-gene trimming of TCR beta chains was associated with a missense DCLRE1C variant in a later genetic analysis, and the association was replicated in an independent cohort.

Concerning this clone: The antigen this receptor binds is unknown.

The cohort consisted of hundreds of healthy bone marrow donors. Cohort members were all nominally healthy when sampled, although unrecorded immune exposures were likely present. The donor tested CMV seropositive, placing the donor among the 290 or so seropositive members of the cohort. A peripheral blood sample was collected from each donor, and TCR beta sequencing was performed on peripheral blood mononuclear cells. The Qiagen DNeasy Blood Extraction Kit was used to extract genomic DNA from the blood cell samples. The library relied on the immunoSEQ multiplex PCR assay. For the multiplex PCR, a mixture combining 60 forward primers for TCR Vbeta segments and 13 reverse primers for TCR Jbeta segments was used. The CDR3 region of rearranged TCR beta genes was amplified from genomic DNA with a multiplex PCR assay. On the Illumina HiSeq System, the amplified TCR beta libraries were sequenced as 87-base-pair reads. The paper's processing steps were these. A later analysis counted approximately 84 million unique TCR beta chains across the 550 to 700 repertoires, and roughly 11 million of these chains were shared by at least two donors. Raw reads were error-corrected and collapsed into unique sequences by a nearest-neighbor algorithm in which closely related sequences were merged to remove PCR and sequencing errors. V, D and J gene segments were assigned by aligning CDR3 sequences to IMGT reference sequences. For a sequence to be retained, a match of at least six nucleotides to both a V gene segment and a J gene segment was required. A rearrangement was called productive if the CDR3 had no stop codons and remained in frame with V and J, and every other rearrangement was called non-productive. Following IMGT convention, CDR3 was defined as the stretch from the second conserved V-encoded cysteine up to the conserved J-encoded phenylalanine. Sequences without an unambiguous match to a single V gene segment were excluded from the earlier analysis of 450 to 650 of the donors. In an earlier analysis of several hundred of the donors, V segments were called functional above 56.7% productive rearrangements and were called segregating when the between-donor standard deviation exceeded 5%. A statistical classification framework was built for diagnosing cytomegalovirus status from the catalog of TCR beta chain sequences. A later analysis assigned V and J genes by comparing TCR nucleotide sequences with IMGT/GENE-DB human TR gene sequences. A later analysis assigned CDR3 sequences and most-parsimonious VDJ recombination scenarios with the TCRdist pipeline. A later analysis defined each TCR beta chain by its CDR3 amino acid sequence plus V-gene family, and excluded reads lacking a unique V-gene family. As a way to deal with suspected cross-contamination and a sequencing artifact, a later analysis dropped 592 nucleotide sequences that were highly shared and had low generation probability. For each public chain, a later analysis derived a clonal expansion index from normalized ranks of inferred template counts within each repertoire. Generation probabilities in a later analysis came from a VDJ recombination model fitted to out-of-frame rearrangements, and those results were checked against IGoR. A later analysis scored TCR-TCR, TCR-HLA and TCR-CMV co-occurrence with hypergeometric tests, applying a repertoire-size bias correction to TCR pairs. To estimate false discovery rates, a later analysis permuted the HLA or CMV assignments 20 times. In a later analysis, co-occurring TCRs were grouped using DBSCAN, with TCRdist sequence similarity added in when clustering inside HLA-allele-positive subsets. Repertoires with fewer than 30,000 or more than 120,000 public chains were left out of co-occurrence clustering, as were five repertoires with anomalous nucleotide sharing. TCRdb holds this immuneACCESS table with in-frame rearrangements only. Some clones are missing; in checked studies, unresolved V genes explain under half, and the rest has no known cause. V, J and clone size were drawn from that table, and D and trimming were deduced from the DNA. This sample's listing comprises more than 200,000 clones. The ten top clones hold roughly 0.98% of the sample.

Sequencing was carried out using PBMCs. In this chain, TRBV28 is recombined with TRBJ2-1; the D segment cannot be called with confidence. The receptor was derived from a woman aged 30 to 39 in good health and CMV-seropositive. The bases are TGTGCCAGCAGTTTTAAGTGGAGTGAGCAGTTCTTC. Translated, it reads CASSFKWSEQFF.